The 31 T cell receptor beta chains below come from one sample, sequenced in a study of CD8 T cells in Susac syndrome. Random hexamers primed reverse transcription of about 0.45 to 1 ug RNA. TCRdb reprocessed the immunoSEQ multiplex PCR reads with MiXCR, giving one entry per CDR3 protein. The sample shows 150,000 to 250,000 distinct CDR3 sequences, roughly 96% of them seen only once. Material for sequencing was CD4+ T cells from PBMCs. These receptors were collected from a human donor with multiple sclerosis.

The chain uses TRBV20-1 and TRBJ1-2; D gene unclear. The V gene lost 4 bases and the J gene lost 0 bases, with 9 bases spanning the gap. Germline V CDR1 and CDR2: DFQATT, SNEGSKA (reference sequence). There are 13 residues in the CDR3. The CDR3 loop is CSATTRSNYGYTF. The CDR3 DNA sequence: TGCAGTGCTACGACCCGGTCTAACTATGGCTACACCTTC.

This chain uses TRBV20-1 with TRBJ1-1; no reliable D call. The V gene's germline CDR1 is DFQATT and CDR2 SNEGSKA (reference sequence). The CDR3 is 16 amino acids. V was pared by 6 bases and J by 0 bases, with 20 bases between. The CDR3 bases are TGCAGTGCGTACCCTCTAGGGCAAGTTATGAACACTGAAGCTTTCTTT. It specifies CSAYPLGQVMNTEAFF.

This chain joins TRBV5-4 and TRBJ2-3; D is unclear. V shed 6 bases and J shed 13 bases, with 9 bases lying between them. This CDR3 is built from 9 residues. CDR1 and CDR2 from the germline V gene are SGHNT and YYREEE (reference sequence). The CDR3 DNA reads as TGTGCCAGCACCCCCGACGAGTATTTT. This gives the protein CASTPDEYF.

This clonotype was counted between two and nine times. Here the CDR3 reads CASSSGRSTDTQYF. The CDR3 DNA follows: TGTGCCAGCAGCTCCGGGAGAAGCACAGATACGCAGTATTTT. J is TRBJ2-3 and V is TRBV9, with D possibly matching TRBD2 (6 bases). This CDR3 region has 14 residues. Trimming left V 4 bases short and J 0 bases short, with 9 bases between. Germline V lookup: CDR1 SGDLS, CDR2 YYNGEE.

The chain employs TRBV18 and TRBJ1-2, with no clear D. Trimming took 1 base from V and 1 from J, leaving 7 bases between them. This CDR3 has 14 residues. In germline, CDR1 is KGHSH, CDR2 LQKENI. CDR3 DNA sequence: TGTGCCAGCTCACCACTCACATTTAACTATGGCTACACCTTC. Residues: CASSPLTFNYGYTF.

The chain combines TRBV7-9 with TRBJ1-2; a weak D match, TRBD1 (6 bases). Germline CDR1 SEHNR, CDR2 FQNEAQ (reference sequence). The germline V and J ends were trimmed by 5 bases and 0 bases, with 13 bases remaining between them. This CDR3 region has 15 residues. The CDR3 is CASSPPDRSNYGYTF. CDR3 nucleotides: TGTGCCAGCAGCCCTCCCGACAGGTCTAACTATGGCTACACCTTC.

This clonotype was picked up one time. This chain joins TRBV12-3 or TRBV12-4 and TRBJ2-3; no clear D gene. V gave up 7 bases and J gave up 4 bases, with 12 bases separating them. This CDR3 is 13 amino acids long. CDR3 in DNA: TGTGCCAGCACTCCTAGAGTGGCAGATACGCAGTATTTT. It translates to CASTPRVADTQYF.

This clonotype has just one count. J is TRBJ2-3 and V is TRBV20-1; TRBD2 agrees at 12 bases. Germline assignment: CDR1 DFQATT and CDR2 SNEGSKA (reference sequence). This CDR3 comprises 15 residues. Trimming cost V 5 bases and J 1 base; bases outside gene matches: 4. CDR3 DNA: TGCAGTGCTGGGCTAGCGGGAGGGGGCACAGATACGCAGTATTTT. This sequence encodes CSAGLAGGGTDTQYF.

This clonotype was picked up one time. This chain links TRBV7-9 with TRBJ2-7; D is undetermined. CDR1 SEHNR and CDR2 FQNEAQ come from the germline V gene (reference sequence). This CDR3 is built from 13 residues. V lost 3 bases to trimming and J lost 4 bases, with 10 bases between them. The CDR3 coding sequence is TGTGCCAGCAGCTTTGAGCGTGAGTACGAGCAGTACTTC. It specifies CASSFEREYEQYF.

Here the CDR3 reads CASRKREGSGTQYF. DNA of the CDR3: TGTGCCAGCAGAAAACGAGAGGGGAGTGGTACGCAGTATTTT. The chain links TRBV6-4 to TRBJ2-3, with D perhaps given as TRBD1 or TRBD2 (5 bases each). The germline V gene encodes CDR1 MRHNA and CDR2 SNTAGT. CDR3 length: 14 amino acids. Between the trimmed V and J ends, which lost 6 bases and 8 bases, there was a span of 18 bases.

The gene calls are TRBV7-2 and TRBJ2-7; D tentatively fits TRBD1 or TRBD2 (5 bases each). The germline gives CDR1 SGHTA, CDR2 FQGNSA. The germline V and J ends were trimmed by 10 bases and 6 bases, with 22 bases remaining between them. The CDR3 extends over 14 amino acids. The CDR3 here is CATLPVEGSGEQYF. Here the CDR3 DNA reads TGTGCCACCCTCCCCGTTGAGGGGAGTGGCGAGCAGTACTTC.

The rearrangement links TRBV9 to TRBJ2-1, with D perhaps matching TRBD2 (6 bases). Trimming pared 1 base from V and 8 bases from J, leaving 22 bases between. Germline CDR1 and CDR2: SGDLS and YYNGEE. The CDR3 covers 17 residues. Here the CDR3 DNA reads TGTGCCAGCAGCGTATCTTCGGGGCTAGCGTTGGTACATGAGCAGTTCTTC. As protein: CASSVSSGLALVHEQFF.

This rearrangement joins TRBV29-1 to TRBJ2-7; possibly TRBD2 for D (6 bases). CDR3 size: 13 residues. Trimming took 4 bases from V and 0 from J, leaving 10 bases between them. Germline V gene lookup returns CDR1 SQVTM and CDR2 ANQGSEA. The CDR3 region is CSVAAGSSYEQYF. The CDR3 DNA is TGCAGCGTTGCGGCCGGGAGCTCCTACGAGCAGTACTTC.

The CDR3 loop reads CASSRQGPNYGYTF. CDR3 DNA: TGTGCCAGCAGTCGACAGGGCCCAAACTATGGCTACACCTTC. This chain uses TRBV27 with TRBJ1-2; 7 bases fit TRBD1. Losses at the gene ends were 5 bases for V and 2 bases for J; bases not matched to a gene: 5. The CDR3 is 14 amino acids. Germline V gives CDR1 MNHEY, CDR2 SMNVEV (reference sequence).

The chain employs TRBV15 and TRBJ2-7, with 9 nucleotides matching TRBD1. Germline loops: CDR1 LNHNV, CDR2 YYDKDF (reference sequence). With 5 bases clipped from V and 3 bases from J, the junction kept 5 bases outside the gene matches. CDR3 length: 14 residues. This chain's CDR3 is CATSVGQGVYEQYF. The CDR3 coding sequence is TGTGCCACCAGCGTGGGACAGGGAGTCTACGAGCAGTACTTC.

The chain has TRBV27 and TRBJ1-5; D is perhaps TRBD1 (5 bases). The CDR3 spans 14 residues. Looked up from germline, CDR1 is MNHEY and CDR2 is SMNVEV (reference sequence). The ends were cut back, 5 bases at V and 4 bases at J, with 12 bases in the middle. The CDR3 loop is CASSTRAGNQPQHF. The CDR3 DNA is TGTGCCAGCAGTACAAGGGCAGGGAATCAGCCCCAGCATTTT.

This sequence joins TRBV2 and TRBJ2-7; no clear D. CDR3 length equals 12 residues. Germline CDR1 is SNHLY and CDR2 is FYNNEI. The V end lost 8 bases, the J end lost 7 bases, and 15 bases lay between the germline ends. DNA for the CDR3: TGTGCCAGCGATTCCGGTTCGATTGAGCAGTACTTC. Translated, it gives CASDSGSIEQYF.

The rearrangement links TRBV20-1 to TRBJ1-5, with a weak D call TRBD1 (5 bases). CDR3 length: 17 residues. Trimming removed 2 bases at V and 0 bases at J, with 17 bases between. Per the germline V gene, CDR1 is DFQATT and CDR2 is SNEGSKA (reference sequence). The CDR3: CSARRRGDIYSNQPQHF. The CDR3 DNA is TGCAGTGCTAGACGAAGGGGAGACATATATAGCAATCAGCCCCAGCATTTT.

This clonotype was seen only once. The genes are TRBV3-1 and TRBJ2-3; D is possibly TRBD2 (5 bases). Trimming shortened V by 6 bases and J by 4 bases, and 8 bases separated the two germline ends. Germline-derived CDR1 and CDR2 are LGHDT and YNNKEL (reference sequence). The CDR3 runs 12 residues. The CDR3 coding sequence is TGTGCCAGCAGTCGAGCGGCAGATACGCAGTATTTT. It codes for CASSRAADTQYF.

V is TRBV20-1 and J is TRBJ1-2; D is possibly TRBD1 (6 bases). CDR1 and CDR2 (germline): DFQATT, SNEGSKA (reference sequence). The CDR3 loop spans 14 amino acids. V lost 3 bases, J lost 4 bases, and 15 bases lay in between. Here the CDR3 DNA reads TGCAGTGCTAGTTTGGGGGCACAAGGCTATGGCTACACCTTC. Its translation: CSASLGAQGYGYTF.

This chain joins TRBV12-5 and TRBJ1-5, with 7 bases that match TRBD1. Germline V gives CDR1 LGHNT, CDR2 FRNRAP. The V gene end was trimmed by 5 bases and the J gene end by 4 bases; junction bases not matched to a gene: 5. The CDR3 runs to 14 residues. CDR3: CASGPGQENQPQHF. The CDR3 nucleotides read TGTGCTAGTGGTCCCGGACAGGAGAATCAGCCCCAGCATTTT.

The chain combines TRBV18 with TRBJ2-1; D remains unclear. Germline V lookup: CDR1 KGHSH, CDR2 LQKENI. Trimming took 2 bases from V and 4 from J, leaving 6 bases between them. This CDR3 is 13 amino acids long. CDR3 DNA sequence: TGTGCCAGCTCACCATCACTATACAATGAGCAGTTCTTC. It specifies CASSPSLYNEQFF.

The chain links TRBV9 to TRBJ1-2; 10 nucleotides line up with TRBD1. V lost 5 bases, J lost 4 bases, and 8 bases stayed unmatched. The CDR3 is made up of 15 amino acids. Germline lookup yields CDR1 SGDLS and CDR2 YYNGEE. The CDR3 nucleotides read TGTGCCAGCAGTGTGGACAGGGGGACCTCCTATGGCTACACCTTC. Its translation: CASSVDRGTSYGYTF.

The V call is TRBV6-2 or TRBV6-3, the J call TRBJ2-1; 7 nucleotides line up with TRBD1. The CDR3 length is 12 residues. Germline assignment: CDR1 MNHEY and CDR2 SVGEGT. After removal of 7 bases from V and 8 bases from J, the junction contained 5 bases not matched to a gene. The CDR3 loop reads CASKRGRDEQFF. The CDR3 DNA reads TGTGCCAGCAAAAGGGGGCGAGATGAGCAGTTCTTC.

The chain links TRBV3-1 to TRBJ1-5; D gene unclear. With 0 bases removed from V and 3 bases from J, the gap between germline ends came to 9 bases. This CDR3 region has 15 residues. Germline V lookup: CDR1 LGHDT, CDR2 YNNKEL (reference sequence). This chain's CDR3 is CASSQEGGFNQPQHF. CDR3 coding DNA: TGTGCCAGCAGCCAAGAAGGCGGATTCAATCAGCCCCAGCATTTT.

V and J are TRBV3-1 and TRBJ2-7; the D gene is possibly TRBD1 (6 bases). CDR1 is LGHDT, CDR2 YNNKEL, per germline (reference sequence). The germline V and J ends were trimmed by 5 bases and 3 bases, with 8 bases remaining between them. The CDR3 has 12 amino acids. CDR3 in amino acids: CASSGQRYEQYF. The CDR3 DNA follows: TGTGCCAGCAGCGGACAGCGCTACGAGCAGTACTTC.

This clonotype came up a few times. This chain links TRBV28 with TRBJ2-1, with TRBD2 matching 7 bases. The CDR3 totals 14 residues. CDR1 and CDR2 (germline): MDHEN, SYDVKM. V trimming: 2 bases; J trimming: 4 bases; junction bases outside the gene matches: 2. This chain's CDR3 is CASSLTSAYNEQFF. The CDR3 region has the DNA TGTGCCAGCAGTTTAACTAGCGCTTACAATGAGCAGTTCTTC.

V usage is TRBV19 and J usage is TRBJ1-1, with no clear D. The germline gives CDR1 LNHDA, CDR2 SQIVND (reference sequence). V was shortened by 9 bases and J by 1 base, with 6 bases between the two germline ends. This CDR3 has 11 amino acids. This CDR3 is CASYQNTEAFF. CDR3 nucleotides: TGTGCCAGCTATCAGAACACTGAAGCTTTCTTT.

Only one count was recorded for this clonotype. The chain links TRBV30 to TRBJ2-5; 7 bases agree with TRBD2. Trimming removed 5 bases from V and 9 bases from J; junction bases left unmatched: 12. This CDR3 spans 13 amino acids. Germline V gene lookup returns CDR1 GTSNPN and CDR2 SVGIG (reference sequence). The CDR3 DNA reads as TGTGCCTGGGGAGGCCCCTCCCGGGAGGCCCAGTACTTC. It yields the protein CAWGGPSREAQYF. Together with reference TRBV30 and TRBJ2-5, the CDR3 gives the full variable domain: SQTIHQWPATLVQPVGSPLSLECTVEGTSNPNLYWYRQAAGRGLQLLFYSVGIGQISSEVPQNLSASRPQDRQFILSSKKLLLSDSGFYLCAWGGPSREAQYFGPGTRLLVL.

The rearrangement joins TRBV5-1 to TRBJ1-5, with a weak D call TRBD1 (5 bases). Germline CDR1 and CDR2: SGHRS and YFSETQ. This CDR3 is built from 14 residues. The germline V and J ends were trimmed by 0 bases and 3 bases, with 7 bases remaining between them. CDR3 sequence: CASSLVGDNQPQHF. As DNA, the CDR3 is TGCGCCAGCAGCTTGGTGGGGGACAATCAGCCCCAGCATTTT. Complete variable domain (other parts from reference TRBV5-1 and TRBJ1-5): KAGVTQTPRYLIKTRGQQVTLSCSPISGHRSVSWYQQTPGQGLQFLFEYFSETQRNKGNFPGRFSGRQFSNSRSEMNVSTLELGDSALYLCASSLVGDNQPQHFGDGTRLSIL.

This clonotype has only one observation. The chain is built from TRBV6-2 or TRBV6-3 and TRBJ2-2; D may be TRBD1 or TRBD2 (5 bases each). V gave up 4 bases and J gave up 0 bases, with 9 bases separating them. Germline V gene data show CDR1 as MNHEY and CDR2 as SVGEGT. This CDR3 spans 15 amino acids. CDR3 nucleotide sequence: TGTGCCAGCAGTTCCGGGACGGCGAACACCGGGGAGCTGTTTTTT. Amino acid sequence: CASSSGTANTGELFF.